This T cell receptor (beta chain) was recovered during a study of siplizumab effects on memory and regulatory T cells. Study-level results: The average Treg-derived proportion among mappable alloreactive CD4+ clones was 65% to 80% with siplizumab versus under 35% in controls. Phenotypic classification as naive or memory proved unattainable for roughly 75-96% of proliferating CD4+ or CD8+ clones.

The CDR3 totals 16 residues. Germline V gene sequence: CDR1 SGHDT, CDR2 YYEEEE. V lost 4 bases, J lost 8 bases, and 14 bases stayed unmatched. This clone appeared once. Its antigen is as yet unknown. Here immunoSEQ multiplex PCR was the method, and the copy in TCRdb shows in-frame clones only, minus some. The data hold roughly 93,000 clones, with 85% to 95% observed a single time. The clonotype comes from a human donor in good health. The rearrangement joins TRBV5-6 to TRBJ2-1; 8 nucleotides match TRBD1. Sequencing was done on a sample of non-Treg CD4+ T cells sorted from blood. The CDR3 nucleotides read TGTGCCAGCAGCACCGAAGGACAGGGTTTTTGGGATGAGCAGTTCTTC. Its translation is CASSTEGQGFWDEQFF.